These 23 T cell receptor beta chains were sequenced from one sample in a study of cytomegalovirus exposure and HLA in healthy donors. PCR was performed using 60 Vbeta and 13 Jbeta primers. Clones were read by immunoSEQ multiplex PCR, and TCRdb kept only the in-frame ones, dropping some. The sample contains around 100,000 clones, about 81% of which appear only once. The sequenced material came from PBMCs. Source of these receptors: a man between 50 and 59 years old in good health and CMV-seronegative.

This chain joins TRBV4-1 and TRBJ2-1; TRBD1 matches at 8 bases. The germline V gene encodes CDR1 MGHRA and CDR2 YSYEKL. V shed 0 bases and J 13 bases; nucleotides not matched to a gene: 8. This CDR3 comprises 14 residues. CDR3 region: CASSQEGTGKQQFF. Here the CDR3 DNA reads TGCGCCAGCAGCCAAGAGGGGACAGGAAAACAACAGTTCTTC.

This clone was detected a few times. The chain joins TRBV19 to TRBJ2-5; 8 positions agree with TRBD1. The V gene end was trimmed by 6 bases and the J gene end by 5 bases; junction bases not matched to a gene: 5. Germline assignment: CDR1 LNHDA and CDR2 SQIVND (reference sequence). The CDR3 sequence is 13 residues long. DNA of the CDR3: TGTGCCAGTAGCTCTACAGGGGGGGAGACCCAGTACTTC. Translating gives CASSSTGGETQYF.

The chain recombines TRBV18 with TRBJ2-6; tentative D call: TRBD2 (6 bases). Germline values: CDR1 KGHSH, CDR2 LQKENI. V shed 4 bases and J shed 4 bases, with 14 bases lying between them. This CDR3 spans 16 amino acids. The CDR3 region has the DNA TGTGCCAGCTCACGGAGAACGGGGGACGGGGCCAACGTCCTGACTTTC. Translation gives CASSRRTGDGANVLTF.

A single count supports this clone. The chain joins TRBV27 to TRBJ1-6; 7 bases match TRBD1. The J segment lost 10 bases and the V segment lost 3 bases, leaving 9 bases of the junction unmatched. The CDR3 loop spans 15 amino acids. Germline V gene sequence: CDR1 MNHEY, CDR2 SMNVEV (reference sequence). CDR3 in amino acids: CASSLSGQVKSPLHF. In nucleotides, the CDR3 is TGTGCCAGCAGTTTGTCCGGACAGGTGAAATCACCCCTCCACTTT.

This clone has only a few counts. V is TRBV15 and J is TRBJ1-4; D might be TRBD1 (5 bases). The length of the CDR3 is 15 residues. CDR1 is LNHNV and CDR2 is YYDKDF in the germline V gene (reference sequence). Trimming removed 0 bases from V and 7 bases from J, with 12 bases in between. CDR3 bases: TGTGCCACCAGCAGAGATAGGGGTTCTCCTGAAAAACTGTTTTTT. Residues: CATSRDRGSPEKLFF.

The V and J genes are TRBV11-2 and TRBJ2-1, with unresolved D. V gave up 6 bases and J gave up 0 bases, with 6 bases separating them. Germline V lookup: CDR1 SGHAT, CDR2 FQNNGV. The CDR3 has 13 residues. The CDR3, as DNA: TGTGCCAGCAGTGATAGCTCCTACAATGAGCAGTTCTTC. This gives the protein CASSDSSYNEQFF.

The chain joins TRBV5-5 to TRBJ2-5; 7 nucleotides match TRBD1. This CDR3 is 15 amino acids long. With V trimmed by 5 bases and J by 5 bases, 12 bases remained unmatched. Germline CDR1 and CDR2: SGHKS and YYEKEE (reference sequence). This chain's CDR3 is CASSLGDRDGETQYF. The CDR3 nucleotides are TGTGCCAGCAGTCTTGGCGACAGGGACGGGGAGACCCAGTACTTC. The full variable domain, completed using reference TRBV5-5 and TRBJ2-5, is DAGVTQSPTHLIKTRGQQVTLRCSPISGHKSVSWYQQVLGQGPQFIFQYYEKEERGRGNFPDRFSARQFPNYSSELNVNALLLGDSALYLCASSLGDRDGETQYFGPGTRLLVL.

The V and J genes are TRBV2 and TRBJ2-7; the match to TRBD1 covers 11 bases. From germline, CDR1 is SNHLY and CDR2 FYNNEI. There are 15 residues in the CDR3. V shed 7 bases, J shed 3 bases, and the junction held 8 bases outside the gene matches. In DNA form, the CDR3 reads TGTGCCAGCAACTATGCCGGGACAGGGGGCTACGAGCAGTACTTC. This sequence encodes CASNYAGTGGYEQYF.

The V and J genes are TRBV30 and TRBJ1-1; 8 bases line up with TRBD1. CDR1 is GTSNPN and CDR2 is SVGIG in the germline V gene (reference sequence). This CDR3 is 13 amino acids long. J was trimmed by 4 bases and V by 3 bases; bases with no gene match: 4. CDR3 nucleotides: TGTGCCTGGAGAAGTACAGGGGGCACTGAAGCTTTCTTT. Translated: CAWRSTGGTEAFF.

This clone was recorded a few times. The chain employs TRBV5-6 and TRBJ1-3; D is unclear. Germline-derived CDR1 and CDR2 are SGHDT and YYEEEE. The CDR3 runs to 13 residues. V was trimmed by 4 bases and J by 8 bases, leaving 13 bases between them. The CDR3 reads CASSGEGPYTIYF. The CDR3 DNA follows: TGTGCCAGCAGCGGAGAGGGTCCGTACACCATATATTTT.

V gene TRBV19 combines with J gene TRBJ2-2, with 7 bases aligning to TRBD1. The CDR3 runs to 13 residues. From germline, CDR1 is LNHDA and CDR2 SQIVND (reference sequence). After removal of 9 bases from V and 3 bases from J, the junction contained 4 bases not matched to a gene. The CDR3 here is CASGQDYTGELFF. The CDR3 nucleotides read TGTGCCAGCGGACAGGACTACACCGGGGAGCTGTTTTTT.

This chain joins TRBV2 and TRBJ2-2; no reliable D call. Trimming took off 7 bases at V and 4 bases at J, with 7 bases between the two ends. This CDR3 is built from 12 residues. Germline V gene sequence: CDR1 SNHLY, CDR2 FYNNEI. DNA for the CDR3: TGTGCCAGCACTCCGGGCACCGGGGAGCTGTTTTTT. Protein product: CASTPGTGELFF.

V and J are TRBV18 and TRBJ1-6, with D possibly matching TRBD1 (6 bases). Germline loops: CDR1 KGHSH, CDR2 LQKENI. This CDR3 region has 16 residues. V lost 6 bases to trimming and J lost 7 bases, with 19 bases between them. CDR3 region: CASSSTGWPSNSPLHF. The CDR3 region has the DNA TGTGCCAGCTCGTCAACAGGGTGGCCCTCCAATTCACCCCTCCACTTT.

The CDR3 spells CASSLAGDRGYGYTF. The CDR3 DNA reads TGTGCCAGCAGCTTAGCAGGAGACAGGGGCTATGGCTACACCTTC. V gene TRBV7-3 combines with J gene TRBJ1-2; 8 bases map to TRBD1. The trim removed 2 bases at V and 4 bases at J, leaving 6 bases unmatched. Looked up from germline, CDR1 is SGHTA and CDR2 is FQGTGA. This CDR3 spans 15 amino acids.

J is TRBJ1-2 and V is TRBV28, with a possible D match to TRBD1 (6 bases). Trimming removed 4 bases at V and 4 bases at J, with 25 bases between. The germline V gene has CDR1 MDHEN and CDR2 SYDVKM. The CDR3 length is 18 residues. CDR3 region: CASSSIALGGALVYGYTF. The CDR3 region has the DNA TGTGCCAGCAGTTCTATAGCCCTTGGGGGCGCCCTAGTCTATGGCTACACCTTC.

V gene TRBV29-1 combines with J gene TRBJ2-1, with TRBD1 identical over 9 bases. Trimming cost V 4 bases and J 8 bases; bases outside gene matches: 6. The CDR3 is 13 amino acids. The germline V gene has CDR1 SQVTM and CDR2 ANQGSEA. The CDR3 here is CSVVEQGADEQFF. CDR3 coding DNA: TGCAGCGTTGTGGAACAGGGGGCGGATGAGCAGTTCTTC.

This clone was recorded once. This sequence joins TRBV19 and TRBJ1-5; 7 bases line up with TRBD1. CDR3 length equals 14 residues. Unmatched junction bases numbered 6, after V lost 5 bases and J lost 5 bases. Germline V lookup: CDR1 LNHDA, CDR2 SQIVND (reference sequence). CDR3 bases: TGTGCCAGTAGTTTGGACAGGACGGATCAGCCCCAGCATTTT. This translates into CASSLDRTDQPQHF.

The gene calls are TRBV28 and TRBJ1-2; maybe TRBD1 (6 bases). The CDR3 loop spans 10 amino acids. The ends were cut back, 4 bases at V and 12 bases at J, with 9 bases in the middle. Germline values: CDR1 MDHEN, CDR2 SYDVKM. The CDR3 is CASSSGVHTF. CDR3 nucleotide sequence: TGTGCCAGCAGTTCAGGGGTCCACACCTTC.

The chain links TRBV27 to TRBJ2-3; possible D gene TRBD2, 5 bases. The CDR3 contains 15 residues. The V gene lost 3 bases and the J gene lost 2 bases, with 12 bases spanning the gap. Germline-derived CDR1 and CDR2 are MNHEY and SMNVEV (reference sequence). CDR3: CASSLNGKDTDTQYF. The DNA for the CDR3 is TGTGCCAGCAGTTTGAACGGGAAGGACACAGATACGCAGTATTTT.

This sequence joins TRBV28 and TRBJ1-5; 7 bases are shared with TRBD1. The J segment lost 9 bases and the V segment lost 3 bases, leaving 5 bases of the junction unmatched. Germline CDR1 is MDHEN and CDR2 is SYDVKM. This CDR3 has 13 amino acids. CDR3 protein: CASSFPGGWPQHF. The DNA of the CDR3 is TGTGCCAGCAGTTTTCCAGGGGGTTGGCCCCAGCATTTT.

V gene TRBV2 combines with J gene TRBJ1-2; 7 bases fit TRBD1. The germline V gene encodes CDR1 SNHLY and CDR2 FYNNEI. This CDR3 is built from 13 residues. Losses at the gene ends were 4 bases for V and 6 bases for J; bases not matched to a gene: 5. CDR3 loop: CASSVVGGNGYTF. The CDR3, as DNA: TGTGCCAGCAGTGTAGTAGGGGGCAATGGCTACACCTTC.

The chain links TRBV10-1 to TRBJ2-3, with D unresolved. Germline V gene sequence: CDR1 WNHNN, CDR2 SYGVQD (reference sequence). Trimming took 8 bases from V and 2 from J, leaving 20 bases between them. CDR3 size: 16 residues. The CDR3 sequence: CASAIGGGQITDTQYF. DNA for the CDR3: TGCGCCAGCGCCATTGGTGGCGGTCAAATCACAGATACGCAGTATTTT.

The V call is TRBV10-3, the J call TRBJ2-1, with D uncertain. CDR1 is ENHRY, CDR2 SYGVKD, per germline. There are 13 residues in the CDR3. V dropped 0 bases and J dropped 8 bases, with 8 bases sitting between them. The DNA of the CDR3 is TGTGCCATCAGTGAGTCAGAGGTTTATGAGCAGTTCTTC. Protein sequence: CAISESEVYEQFF.